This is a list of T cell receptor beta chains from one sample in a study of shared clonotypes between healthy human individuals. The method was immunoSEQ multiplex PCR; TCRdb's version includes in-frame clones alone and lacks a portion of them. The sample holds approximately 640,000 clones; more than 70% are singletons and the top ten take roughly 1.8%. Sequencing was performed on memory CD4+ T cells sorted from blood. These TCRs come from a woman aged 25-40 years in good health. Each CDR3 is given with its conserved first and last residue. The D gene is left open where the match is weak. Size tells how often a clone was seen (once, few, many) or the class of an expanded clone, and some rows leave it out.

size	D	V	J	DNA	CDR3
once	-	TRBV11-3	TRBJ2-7	TGTGCCAGCAGCTTAGTCCTAGTGTACGAGCAGTACTTC	CASSLVLVYEQYF
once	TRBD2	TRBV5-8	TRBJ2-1	TGTGCCAGCAGCTTGAGGGGGACTAGCGGTTACAATGAGCAGTTCTTC	CASSLRGTSGYNEQFF
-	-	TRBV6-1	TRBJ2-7	TGTGCCAGCAGTGGACGGCAGGGGACCCCTGGGGAGCAGTACTTC	CASSGRQGTPGEQYF
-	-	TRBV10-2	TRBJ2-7	TGCGCCAGCAGTGAAGGCTACGAGCAGTACTTC	CASSEGYEQYF
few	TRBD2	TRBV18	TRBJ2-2	TGTGCCAGCTCACCAGGACTAGCGGGGTACACCGGGGAGCTGTTTTTT	CASSPGLAGYTGELFF
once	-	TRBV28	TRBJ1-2	TGTGCCAGCAGTTTAGCCGGGGCCAACTATGGCTACACCTTC	CASSLAGANYGYTF
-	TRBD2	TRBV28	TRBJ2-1	TGTGCCAGCAGTCCGAATATAGCGGGACTTCTCAATGAGCAGTTCTTC	CASSPNIAGLLNEQFF
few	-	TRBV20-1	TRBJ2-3	TGCAGTGCCCCCAGGACAGATACGCAGTATTTT	CSAPRTDTQYF
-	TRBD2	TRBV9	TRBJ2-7	TGTGCCAGCAGCCCAGACCGCGGGAGGGCCTACCCCTACGAGCAGTACTTC	CASSPDRGRAYPYEQYF
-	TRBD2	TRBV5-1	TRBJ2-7	TGCGCCAGCAGCTTAAGGACTAGTAACGAGCAGTACTTC	CASSLRTSNEQYF
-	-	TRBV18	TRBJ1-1	TGTGCCAGCTCTGCCGGGGTTGGGAACACTGAAGCTTTCTTT	CASSAGVGNTEAFF
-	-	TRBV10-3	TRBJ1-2	TGTGCCATCAGTGAGTCGGTCGGCAGCAACAACTATGGCTACACCTTC	CAISESVGSNNYGYTF
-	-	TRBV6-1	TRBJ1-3	TGTGCCAGCACCCTAAAAACGAGCTCTGGAAACACCATATATTTT	CASTLKTSSGNTIYF
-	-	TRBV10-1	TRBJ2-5	TGCGCCAGCAGTGAGACAGAGACCCAGTACTTC	CASSETETQYF
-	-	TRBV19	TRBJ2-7	TGTGCCAGTAGTATATGGAGGGAGCTGAGCGACGAGCAGTACTTC	CASSIWRELSDEQYF
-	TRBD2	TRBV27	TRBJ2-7	TGTGCCAGCAGCCCAACCCTAGCGGGGGTCTCCTACGAGCAGTACTTC	CASSPTLAGVSYEQYF
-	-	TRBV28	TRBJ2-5	TGTGCCAGCAGTCCTAGACCGGGACGGAAGAACCAAGAGACCCAGTACTTC	CASSPRPGRKNQETQYF
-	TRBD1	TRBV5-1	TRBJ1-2	TGCGCCAGCAGCTTTGTTCAGGGGGACTACACCTTC	CASSFVQGDYTF
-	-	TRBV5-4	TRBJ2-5	TGTGCCAGCAGCTACCCCAGGGCTCAAGAGACCCAGTACTTC	CASSYPRAQETQYF
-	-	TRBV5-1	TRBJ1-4	TGCGCCAGCAGCTTTCAGGGGCAGGATGAAAAACTGTTTTTT	CASSFQGQDEKLFF
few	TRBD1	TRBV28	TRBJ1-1	TGTGCCAGCAGAAACTCAGACAGGGCCACTGAAGCTTTCTTT	CASRNSDRATEAFF
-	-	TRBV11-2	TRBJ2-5	TGTGCCAGCAGCGTGGGGATTGAGGGGAAGACCCAGTACTTC	CASSVGIEGKTQYF
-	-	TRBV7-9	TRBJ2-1	TGTGCCAGCAGCTTAGGCTTTAATGAGCAGTTCTTC	CASSLGFNEQFF
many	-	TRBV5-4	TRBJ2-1	TGTGCCAGCAGCTTGGGGAGTCAAGGAGGTGAGCAGTTCTTC	CASSLGSQGGEQFF
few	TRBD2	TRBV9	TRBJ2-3	TGTGCCAGCAAGAGGTCGGGACTAGCCACAGATACGCAGTATTTT	CASKRSGLATDTQYF
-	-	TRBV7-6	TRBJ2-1	TGTGCCAGCAGCGGAAGACTAGGTTACAATGAGCAGTTCTTC	CASSGRLGYNEQFF
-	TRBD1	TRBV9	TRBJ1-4	TGTGCCAGCAGCGCGGACAGGGGGCTTGAAAAACTGTTTTTT	CASSADRGLEKLFF
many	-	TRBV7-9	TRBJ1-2	TGTGCCAGCAGCTTAGCGACAGTTTCTTTATTCGGCTACACCTTC	CASSLATVSLFGYTF
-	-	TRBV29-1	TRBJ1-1	TGCAGCGTTGATAGAAGGGGGGGGCCCAACACTGAAGCTTTCTTT	CSVDRRGGPNTEAFF
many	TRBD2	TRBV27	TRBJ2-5	TGTGCCAGCAGTTTAGGCGGGAGGCTATGGGAGACCCAGTACTTC	CASSLGGRLWETQYF
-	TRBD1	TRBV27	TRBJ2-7	TGTGCCAGCAGTTCGACAGGGTCTGACTACGAGCAGTACTTC	CASSSTGSDYEQYF
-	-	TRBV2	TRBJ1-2	TGTGCCAGCAGTGCTAATGGGCAGGCCTACTATGGCTACACCTTC	CASSANGQAYYGYTF
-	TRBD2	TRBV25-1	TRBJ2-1	TGTGCCAGCATTAGCGGGAGAATGGGCAATGAGCAGTTCTTC	CASISGRMGNEQFF
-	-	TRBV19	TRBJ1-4	TGTGCCAGTACAAAACAAGGCCGGGGTACTGAAAAACTGTTTTTT	CASTKQGRGTEKLFF
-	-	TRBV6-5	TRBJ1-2	TGTGCCAGCAGTTACAGGCCGCAGGACTATGGCTACACCTTC	CASSYRPQDYGYTF
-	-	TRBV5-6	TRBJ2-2	TGTGCCAGCAGCTTACGGTACGCCGGGGAGCTGTTTTTT	CASSLRYAGELFF
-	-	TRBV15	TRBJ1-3	TGTGCCACCAGCAGAGATAAAGGCTCTGGAAACACCATATATTTT	CATSRDKGSGNTIYF
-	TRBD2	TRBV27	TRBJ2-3	TGTGCCAGCAGTTTATCGAGGACTAGAACAGATACGCAGTATTTT	CASSLSRTRTDTQYF
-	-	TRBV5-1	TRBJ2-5	TGCGCCAGCAGGAGAGTATCACCTCAAGAGACCCAGTACTTC	CASRRVSPQETQYF
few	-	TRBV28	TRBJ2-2	TGTGCCAGCATCCGTAACGGCGGTGCGAACACCGGGGAGCTGTTTTTT	CASIRNGGANTGELFF
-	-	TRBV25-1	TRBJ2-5	TGTGCCAGCAGTTTGGGAGAGATGGAGACCCAGTACTTC	CASSLGEMETQYF
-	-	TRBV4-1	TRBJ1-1	TGCGCCAGCAGCTACCCAGGTAGGGACACTGAAGCTTTCTTT	CASSYPGRDTEAFF
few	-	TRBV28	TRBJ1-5	TGTGCCAGCAAGACTTTAGGACAGCCTATCAATCAGCCCCAGCATTTT	CASKTLGQPINQPQHF
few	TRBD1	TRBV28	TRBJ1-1	TGTGCCAGCAGGGGGACAGGCGCCGGTGGGAACACTGAAGCTTTCTTT	CASRGTGAGGNTEAFF
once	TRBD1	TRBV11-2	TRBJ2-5	TGTGCCAGCAGTCCCGGGGACAGGAGGTACCAAGAGACCCAGTACTTC	CASSPGDRRYQETQYF
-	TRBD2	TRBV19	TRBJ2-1	TGTGCCAGTAGTATTCTTGGCGGGAGCTCCTACAATGAGCAGTTCTTC	CASSILGGSSYNEQFF
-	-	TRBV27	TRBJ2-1	TGTGCCAGTAGCGCCCGGTATGAGCAGTTCTTC	CASSARYEQFF
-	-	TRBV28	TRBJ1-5	TGTGCCAGCAGTTCCCCTGGGGCCGGGTCGCGCAATCAGCCCCAGCATTTT	CASSSPGAGSRNQPQHF
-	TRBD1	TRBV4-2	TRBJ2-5	TGTGCCAGCAGCCAAGGGGACAGGGGGACCCAGTACTTC	CASSQGDRGTQYF
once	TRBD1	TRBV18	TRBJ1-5	TGTGCCAGCTCATCGACAGGGGGCGGTTTTCGTAATCAGCCCCAGCATTTT	CASSSTGGGFRNQPQHF
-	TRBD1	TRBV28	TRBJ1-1	TGTGCCAGCAGGTACCGGGACAGGGTTAAAACTTTCTTT	CASRYRDRVKTFF
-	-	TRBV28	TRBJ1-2	TGTGCCAGCAGTACTGGAGCCGGCGATGGCTACACCTTC	CASSTGAGDGYTF
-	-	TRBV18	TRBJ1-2	TGTGCCAGCTCACCAACAGGGCGAGAAGGCTACACCTTC	CASSPTGREGYTF
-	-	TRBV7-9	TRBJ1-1	TGTGCCAGCAGCTTGGGGGTGGGTGAAGCTTTCTTT	CASSLGVGEAFF
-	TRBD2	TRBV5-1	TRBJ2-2	TGCGCCAGCAGCTCCGGGACTAGCGGGTCCACCGGGGAGCTGTTTTTT	CASSSGTSGSTGELFF
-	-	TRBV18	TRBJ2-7	TGTGCCAGCTCACCACCGAGGGGAGGCCTGCCTGGGGAGCAGTACTTC	CASSPPRGGLPGEQYF
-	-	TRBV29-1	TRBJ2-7	TGCAGCGTTGATAAGGTGGGGGGAGACGAGCAGTACTTC	CSVDKVGGDEQYF